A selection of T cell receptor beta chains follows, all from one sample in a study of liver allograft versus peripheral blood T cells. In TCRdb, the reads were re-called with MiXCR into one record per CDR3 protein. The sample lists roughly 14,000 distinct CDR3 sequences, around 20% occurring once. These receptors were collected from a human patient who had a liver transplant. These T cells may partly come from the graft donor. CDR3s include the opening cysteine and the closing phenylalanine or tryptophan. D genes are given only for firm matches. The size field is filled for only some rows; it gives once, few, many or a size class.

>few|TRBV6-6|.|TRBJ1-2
TGTGCCAGCAGCCCCGGGACAAATTATGGCTACACCTTC
CASSPGTNYGYTF
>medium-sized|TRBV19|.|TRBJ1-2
TGTGCCAGTAGTACCCCCTGGGACGCGCTCAATGGCTACACCTTC
CASSTPWDALNGYTF
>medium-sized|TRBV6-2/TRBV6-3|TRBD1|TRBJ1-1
TGTGCCAGCAGTTACTCACCACACGTACAGGGGAAGGGTGGTGAAGCTTTCTTT
CASSYSPHVQGKGGEAFF
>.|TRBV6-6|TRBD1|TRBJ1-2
TGTGCCAGCGGCCAGGGGGGGGGTCGGGGCTATGGCTACACCTTC
CASGQGGGRGYGYTF
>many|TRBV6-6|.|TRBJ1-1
TGTGCCAGCACCCCGGCGGGGGAGGGGGGCACTGAAGCTTTCTTT
CASTPAGEGGTEAFF
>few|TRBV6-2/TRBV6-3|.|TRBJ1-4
TGTGCCAGCAGTTATTGGGGGGGTGTCGGAGCTAATGAAAAACTGTTTTTT
CASSYWGGVGANEKLFF
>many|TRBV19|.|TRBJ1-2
TGTGCCAGTAGGCCGGGACGGACTAACTATGGCTACACCTTC
CASRPGRTNYGYTF
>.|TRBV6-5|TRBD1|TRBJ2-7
TGTGCCAGCAGGGAGTCCGGGACAGGGGCGCAGTACTTC
CASRESGTGAQYF
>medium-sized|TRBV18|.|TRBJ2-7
TGTGCCAGCTCACCACCGGGTGGGGACGAGCAGTACTTC
CASSPPGGDEQYF
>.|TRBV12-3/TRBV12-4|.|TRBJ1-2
TGTGCCAGCAGTTTTGGAGGGATTAGAGGCTACACCTTC
CASSFGGIRGYTF
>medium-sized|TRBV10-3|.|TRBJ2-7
TGTGCCATCAGTGCTCGAATCCGGACCCTGCGACCTTACGAGCAGTACTTC
CAISARIRTLRPYEQYF
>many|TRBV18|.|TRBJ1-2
TGTGCCAGCTCACCGGAGGGGTATGGCTACACCTTC
CASSPEGYGYTF
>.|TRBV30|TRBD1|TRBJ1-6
TGTGCCGGAGGGAAGGGACAGGGCTTAAATTCACCCCTCCACTTT
CAGGKGQGLNSPLHF
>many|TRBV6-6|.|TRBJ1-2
TGTGCCAGCAGATCCGGGACCAACTATGGCTACACCTTC
CASRSGTNYGYTF
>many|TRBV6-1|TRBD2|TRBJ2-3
TGTGCCAGCAGTGGCAGCGGGGCGGCAGATACGCAGTATTTT
CASSGSGAADTQYF
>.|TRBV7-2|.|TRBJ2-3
TGTGCCAGCAGCCCCAAAGATACGCAGTATTTT
CASSPKDTQYF
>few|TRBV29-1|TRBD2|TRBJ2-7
TGCAGCGTTGTACCTGGACTAGCGGGGATTTACGAGCAGTACTTC
CSVVPGLAGIYEQYF
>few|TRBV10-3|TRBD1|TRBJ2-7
TGTGCCATAAAGGACAGGGTCTCCTACGAGCAGTACTTC
CAIKDRVSYEQYF
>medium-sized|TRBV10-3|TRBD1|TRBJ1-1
TGTGCCATCAGTGCGCAGGGGGTTGGCACTGAAGCTTTCTTT
CAISAQGVGTEAFF
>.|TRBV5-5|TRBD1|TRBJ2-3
TGTGCCAGCAGCCCCCGGGACAGCCCCACAGATACGCAGTATTTT
CASSPRDSPTDTQYF
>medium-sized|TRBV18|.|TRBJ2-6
TGTGCCAGCTCTGTCTCTGGGGCCAACGTCCTGACTTTC
CASSVSGANVLTF
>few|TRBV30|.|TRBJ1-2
TGTGCCTGGAACCCACCTGGGGGGAGTCCCTGGTATGGCTACACCTTC
CAWNPPGGSPWYGYTF
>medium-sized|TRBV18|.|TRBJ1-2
TGTGCCAGCTCACCATGGACAGAAAACTATGGCTACACCTTC
CASSPWTENYGYTF
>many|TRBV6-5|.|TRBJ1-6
TGTGCCAGCAGTTATGAACCCAGGGTCAATTCACCCCTCCACTTT
CASSYEPRVNSPLHF
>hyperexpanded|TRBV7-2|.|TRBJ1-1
TGTGCCAGCAGCTTAATGTCGGGCCCCGGGGAAGCTTTCTTT
CASSLMSGPGEAFF
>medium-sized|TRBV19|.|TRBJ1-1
TGTGCCAGTAGTATAGGAAGAGACAGGGAAGCTTTCTTT
CASSIGRDREAFF
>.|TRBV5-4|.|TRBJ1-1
TGTGCCAGCAGCTTGATGGTGGCTGAAGCTTTCTTT
CASSLMVAEAFF
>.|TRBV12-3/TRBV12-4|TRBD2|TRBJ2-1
TGTGCCAGCAGTTTTCCCGCATGGACTAGCGGGGGGTACAATGAGCAGTTCTTC
CASSFPAWTSGGYNEQFF
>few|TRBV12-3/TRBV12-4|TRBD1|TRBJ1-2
TGTGCCAGCAGCCTGGGACAGGGCTATGGCTACACCTTC
CASSLGQGYGYTF
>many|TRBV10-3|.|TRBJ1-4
TGTGCCATCAGTGAGTCAGCAGGGGAGGGCGAAAAACTGTTTTTT
CAISESAGEGEKLFF
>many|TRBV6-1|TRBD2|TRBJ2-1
TGTGCCAGCAGTGAAGCTCCCGGGGAGGGTGAGCAGTTCTTC
CASSEAPGEGEQFF
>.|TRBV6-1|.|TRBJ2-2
TGTGCCAGCAGTGAAAGGGGGACCACGACAGGGAGGGGAACCGGGGAGCTGTTTTTT
CASSERGTTTGRGTGELFF
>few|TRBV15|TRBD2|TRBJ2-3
TGTGCCACCAGCAATCCTAGCGGGGGCACAGATACGCAGTATTTT
CATSNPSGGTDTQYF
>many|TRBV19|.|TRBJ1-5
TGTGCCAGTAGTATCCTCAATCAGCCCCAGCATTTT
CASSILNQPQHF
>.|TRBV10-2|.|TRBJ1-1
TGCGCCAGCACTGACCCAGGGTTGAACACTGAAGCTTTCTTT
CASTDPGLNTEAFF
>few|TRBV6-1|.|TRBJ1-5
TGTGCCAGCAGTGTGAGGAGTAAAAATCAGCCCCAGCATTTT
CASSVRSKNQPQHF
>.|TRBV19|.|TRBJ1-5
TGTGCCAGTAGCGGCTCCTATAGCAATCAGCCCCAGCATTTT
CASSGSYSNQPQHF
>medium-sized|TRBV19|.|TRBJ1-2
TGTGCCAGTAGTATAAGGACTGAAGATACCTATGGCTACACCTTC
CASSIRTEDTYGYTF
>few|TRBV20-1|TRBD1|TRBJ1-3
TGCAGTGCTAGGATACAGGGGGCCTCCTCTGGAAACACCATATATTTT
CSARIQGASSGNTIYF
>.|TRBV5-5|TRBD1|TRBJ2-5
TGTGCCAGCAGCCCAGGGGACAGGGTGAGACAACGGTTCACTCCAAATCAAGAGACCCAGTACTTC
CASSPGDRVRQRFTPNQETQYF
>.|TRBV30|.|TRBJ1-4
TGTGCCTGGAGTGTAGGGCCCTTAGAAAAACTGTTTTTT
CAWSVGPLEKLFF
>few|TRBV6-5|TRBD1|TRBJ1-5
TGTGCCAGCAGGACAGGGAGCAGCAATCAGCCCCAGCATTTT
CASRTGSSNQPQHF
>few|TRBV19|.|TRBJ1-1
TGTGCCAGTAACTTCTGGGGGGGGAACACTGAAGCTTTCTTT
CASNFWGGNTEAFF
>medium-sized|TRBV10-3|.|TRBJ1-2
TGTGCCATCAGTGACAGGGAGGGATATGGCTACACCTTC
CAISDREGYGYTF
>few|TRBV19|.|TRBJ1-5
TGTGCCAGTAGTATAGACCCTATCTTTGGCCGTCCCCAGCATTTT
CASSIDPIFGRPQHF
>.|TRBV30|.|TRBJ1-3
TGTGCCTGGGGGGCGTCTGGAAACACCATATATTTT
CAWGASGNTIYF
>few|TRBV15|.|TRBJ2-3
TGTGCCACCAGCAATCCGGTCTCGGCAGATACGCAGTATTTT
CATSNPVSADTQYF
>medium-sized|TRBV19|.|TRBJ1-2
TGTGCCAGTACGAGGGGGGATGGCTACACCTTC
CASTRGDGYTF
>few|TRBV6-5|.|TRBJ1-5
TGTGCCAGCAGTTACTCGAGCAGGGCTGGTCAGCCCCAGCATTTT
CASSYSSRAGQPQHF
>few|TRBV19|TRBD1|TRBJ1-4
TGTGCCAGTAGACCGGGACAGGTCAATGAAAAACTGTTTTTT
CASRPGQVNEKLFF
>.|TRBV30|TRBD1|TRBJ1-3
TGTGCCTGGAGTTGGAACAGGCTCCGGGACAGGCGCGCTGGAAACACCATATATTTT
CAWSWNRLRDRRAGNTIYF
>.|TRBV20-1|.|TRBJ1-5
TGCAGTGCTAGCAGGGTACGGAGCAATCAGCCCCAGCATTTT
CSASRVRSNQPQHF
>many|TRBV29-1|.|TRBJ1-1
TGCAGCGTTATTGGGGGCTCTGGCGCTACTGAAGCTTTCTTT
CSVIGGSGATEAFF
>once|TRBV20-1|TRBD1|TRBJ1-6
TGCAGTGCTAGTTTCACCGGGACAGTAAATTCACCCCTCCACTTT
CSASFTGTVNSPLHF
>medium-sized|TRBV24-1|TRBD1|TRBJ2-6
TGTGCCACCAGTGACCAGGGACAGGGGGACCCTGGGGCCAACGTCCTGACTTTC
CATSDQGQGDPGANVLTF
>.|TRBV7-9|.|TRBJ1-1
TGTGCCAGCAGCTTGCGTGGAACTGAAGCTTTCTTT
CASSLRGTEAFF
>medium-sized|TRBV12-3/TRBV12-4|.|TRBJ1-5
TGTGCCAGCAGTTTCGGAGACCATCAGCCCCAGCATTTT
CASSFGDHQPQHF
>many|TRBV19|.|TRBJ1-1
TGTGCCAGTAGAGGGAGGTTTTGGGGCACTGAAGCTTTCTTT
CASRGRFWGTEAFF
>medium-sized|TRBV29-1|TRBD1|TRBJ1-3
TGCAGCGTAGCCGGGACAGAGGAAAACACCATATATTTT
CSVAGTEENTIYF